The 20 T cell receptor beta chains listed next were all sequenced from one sample in a study of post-analysis software for immune sequencing data. Study-wide results and limits: There were five or six TRBV segments more frequent in patients than controls, and TRBV5-6, TRBV5-1 and TRBV20-1 were among them.

Antigen specificity for these receptors is unknown. cDNA libraries for TCR beta contained unique molecular identifiers. TCRdb re-derived calls from the PCR reads in MiXCR, one entry per CDR3 protein. The sample gives 450,000 to 700,000 distinct CDR3 sequences, around 40% of which show up once; roughly 1.7% is in the top ten. The material sequenced was blood. These receptors were collected from a girl aged 5 to 17 with multiple sclerosis.

This clonotype was seen a handful of times. The chain links TRBV5-5 to TRBJ2-7, with a tentative D call TRBD2 (6 bases). Between the trimmed V and J ends, which lost 1 base and 3 bases, there was a span of 11 bases. From germline, CDR1 is SGHKS and CDR2 YYEKEE (reference sequence). The CDR3 covers 14 residues. CDR3 nucleotide sequence: TGTGCCAGCAGCTTGAGTGGGCGGGACTACGAGCAGTACTTC. Translating gives CASSLSGRDYEQYF.

The chain has TRBV27 and TRBJ1-2; the match to TRBD1 covers 9 bases. The J segment lost 0 bases and the V segment lost 5 bases, leaving 7 bases of the junction unmatched. This CDR3 has 16 amino acids. CDR1 and CDR2 from the germline V gene are MNHEY and SMNVEV (reference sequence). The chain's CDR3 is CASSQSRTGANYGYTF. The CDR3 coding sequence is TGTGCCAGCAGTCAATCTCGGACAGGGGCTAACTATGGCTACACCTTC.

V and J are TRBV7-9 and TRBJ1-1, with TRBD1 as a possible D gene (5 bases). V lost 5 bases and J 8 bases, leaving 12 bases between the germline ends. The CDR3 runs to 12 residues. Germline V lookup: CDR1 SEHNR, CDR2 FQNEAQ (reference sequence). The CDR3 DNA reads TGTGCCAGCAGCCTTGGGGGGGAAGAAGCTTTCTTT. Amino acids: CASSLGGEEAFF.

The J gene is TRBJ2-2, the V gene TRBV7-2; 12 bases match TRBD1. The germline gives CDR1 SGHTA, CDR2 FQGNSA. V lost 5 bases, J lost 8 bases, and 12 bases stayed unmatched. This CDR3 spans 17 amino acids. The CDR3, as DNA: TGTGCCAGCAGCCTCTCTGGGACAGGGGGCCTTATGGGGGAGCTGTTTTTT. Translated, it gives CASSLSGTGGLMGELFF.

The chain uses TRBV20-1 and TRBJ2-1, with no clear D. Trimming shortened V by 6 bases and J by 7 bases, and 10 bases separated the two germline ends. The germline CDR1 and CDR2 sequences are DFQATT and SNEGSKA (reference sequence). The CDR3 covers 11 residues. This CDR3 reads CSALPGNEQFF. DNA of the CDR3: TGCAGTGCCCTCCCCGGGAATGAGCAGTTCTTC.

With regard to this clonotype: Germline and junction disagree at one end, which may indicate a read error. V gene TRBV15 combines with J gene TRBJ2-6, with D possibly TRBD2 on 6 matching bases. This CDR3 contains 16 residues. Per the germline V gene, CDR1 is LNHNV and CDR2 is YYDKDF (reference sequence). The CDR3 DNA is TGTGCCACCAGCTGGGGACTGAGCTCTGGGGTCAACGTCCTGACTTTC. Translated: CATSWGLSSGVNVLTF.

This clonotype has only a few counts. V usage is TRBV7-9 and J usage is TRBJ2-4; D not resolved. The V gene's germline CDR1 is SEHNR and CDR2 FQNEAQ (reference sequence). V lost 5 bases and J lost 9, with 14 bases in between. The length of the CDR3 is 13 residues. Written as DNA, the CDR3 is TGTGCCAGCAGCGCCCAGATTCATGGCATTCAGTACTTC. It translates to CASSAQIHGIQYF.

The chain joins TRBV6-5 to TRBJ1-1, with D possibly being TRBD1 (5 bases). This CDR3 region has 16 residues. Germline CDR1 and CDR2: MNHEY and SVGAGI. V gave up 6 bases and J gave up 3 bases, with 20 bases separating them. Written as DNA, the CDR3 is TGTGCCAGCAGCAACGAAGAAAGGGGCCTTTACACTGAAGCTTTCTTT. This codes for CASSNEERGLYTEAFF.

This sequence joins TRBV30 and TRBJ1-5; TRBD1 agrees at 7 bases. Germline trimming cut 0 bases from V and 0 bases from J; bases unmatched to any gene: 2. CDR3 size: 15 residues. The germline gives CDR1 GTSNPN, CDR2 SVGIG (reference sequence). CDR3 in amino acids: CAWSVGGNSNQPQHF. In nucleotides, the CDR3 is TGTGCCTGGAGTGTAGGGGGCAATAGCAATCAGCCCCAGCATTTT.

The gene calls are TRBV4-1 and TRBJ2-6; D remains unclear. The CDR3 covers 18 residues. Looked up from germline, CDR1 is MGHRA and CDR2 is YSYEKL. V lost 0 bases and J 0 bases, leaving 12 bases between the germline ends. CDR3 region: CASSQEWSRASGANVLTF. In DNA, the CDR3 is TGCGCCAGCAGCCAAGAGTGGAGCAGAGCCTCTGGGGCCAACGTCCTGACTTTC.

The chain employs TRBV20-1 and TRBJ2-3; D gene ambiguous. The CDR3 runs to 13 residues. V was cut by 3 bases and J by 6 bases, with 13 bases left in between. Germline V CDR1 and CDR2: DFQATT, SNEGSKA (reference sequence). The CDR3 coding sequence is TGCAGTGCTAGGATGGGAACCCGTGATACGCAGTATTTT. Protein: CSARMGTRDTQYF.

As DNA, the CDR3 is TGTGCCAGCAGCCTACAGGGTCCTACGGTCGCAGATACGCAGTATTTT. Translation gives CASSLQGPTVADTQYF. The V gene is TRBV12-3 or TRBV12-4, the J gene TRBJ2-3; a weak D match, TRBD1 (6 bases). The V end was cut by 6 bases, the J end by 4 bases, with 20 bases between. The CDR3 contains 16 residues.

This clonotype has more than one count but fewer than ten. The V gene is TRBV4-1, the J gene TRBJ2-4, with D perhaps TRBD2 (6 bases). Germline assignment: CDR1 MGHRA and CDR2 YSYEKL. The CDR3 loop spans 15 amino acids. V lost 1 base to trimming and J lost 7 bases, with 14 bases between them. CDR3 region: CASSQGEVRGNIQYF. The DNA of the CDR3 is TGCGCCAGCAGCCAAGGGGAGGTTCGGGGGAACATTCAGTACTTC.

In the case of this clonotype: One end of the junction does not line up with germline, which may come from a read error. The rearrangement joins TRBV7-2 to TRBJ2-1, with D possibly being TRBD2 (5 bases). The CDR3 extends over 17 amino acids. The V gene's germline CDR1 is SGHTA and CDR2 FQGNSA. CDR3 nucleotides: TGTGCCAGCAGCTTAGGGTTAGCGCGAACCTCCTACAATGGGCAGTTCTTC. Its translation is CASSLGLARTSYNGQFF.

This clonotype was seen a handful of times. This chain connects TRBV5-1 to TRBJ2-7; tentative D call: TRBD1 (6 bases). This CDR3 has 14 residues. V was clipped by 0 bases and J by 6 bases, with 13 bases between them. Germline assignment: CDR1 SGHRS and CDR2 YFSETQ. This CDR3 is CASSLGDKYVEQYF. CDR3 in DNA: TGCGCCAGCAGCTTGGGGGACAAGTACGTCGAGCAGTACTTC.

Only a few counts were recorded for this clonotype. The V call is TRBV6-5, the J call TRBJ1-4, with TRBD1 identical over 10 bases. Germline CDR1 and CDR2: MNHEY and SVGAGI. With V trimmed by 2 bases and J by 2 bases, 5 bases remained unmatched. The CDR3 is 17 residues long. CDR3 coding DNA: TGTGCCAGCAGTTACCCCCCGGGACAGGGGACTAATGAAAAACTGTTTTTT. Protein: CASSYPPGQGTNEKLFF.

The chain has TRBV29-1 and TRBJ1-1; D is possibly TRBD1 (5 bases). Germline values: CDR1 SQVTM, CDR2 ANQGSEA. The CDR3 consists of 12 residues. CDR3 DNA sequence: TGCATGGCGGGGGAGGGTCGAACTGAAGCTTTCTTT. This gives the protein CMAGEGRTEAFF.

This clonotype was found a few times. The DNA of the CDR3 is TGTGCCAGCAGCGTACATCCAGGGGGCGAGTCCACAGATACGCAGTATTTT. It yields the protein CASSVHPGGESTDTQYF. The V gene is TRBV9, the J gene TRBJ2-3; 8 bases line up with TRBD1. J gave up 2 bases and V 1 base, and 9 bases lay outside the gene matches. Germline V gene sequence: CDR1 SGDLS, CDR2 YYNGEE. The CDR3 is 17 amino acids. The variable domain in full, completed from reference TRBV9 and TRBJ2-3, reads DSGVTQTPKHLITATGQRVTLRCSPRSGDLSVYWYQQSLDQGLQFLIQYYNGEERAKGNILERFSAQQFPDLHSELNLSSLELGDSALYFCASSVHPGGESTDTQYFGPGTRLTVL.

This clonotype was found many times. The CDR3 here is CASSLGRDTQYF. CDR3 nucleotides: TGTGCCAGCAGTTTAGGGCGAGATACGCAGTATTTT. The chain joins TRBV12-3 or TRBV12-4 to TRBJ2-3; no reliable D call. The V end lost 1 base, the J end lost 5 bases, and 4 bases lay between the germline ends. The CDR3 contains 12 residues.

Only a few counts were recorded for this clonotype. This sequence joins TRBV6-5 and TRBJ1-6; D unresolved. This CDR3 has 18 residues. The V end lost 2 bases, the J end lost 0 bases, and 14 bases lay between the germline ends. Germline-derived CDR1 and CDR2 are MNHEY and SVGAGI. The CDR3 protein is CASSYGGRWNSYNSPLHF. The DNA for the CDR3 is TGTGCCAGCAGTTACGGAGGAAGGTGGAACTCCTATAATTCACCCCTCCACTTT.